This T cell receptor beta chain was observed in a study of shared clonotypes between healthy human individuals. From germline, CDR1 is KGHSH and CDR2 LQKENI. This CDR3 is built from 13 residues. The V end lost 2 bases, the J end lost 1 base, and 5 bases lay between the germline ends. Several immunoSEQ plates received, in even portions, the genomic DNA of each subset. Original methodology: There were no quality scores in the junction-only immunoSEQ sequences, so filtering differed. TCRdb keeps only in-frame clones here, not all; method: immunoSEQ multiplex PCR. Clonal size and the V and J genes are those of that table, whereas D and trimming came from the DNA. The sample has roughly 530,000 clones, less than 96% seen once.

Sequenced: naive CD4+ T cells sorted from blood. This sample's subset: CD45RA+ positively selected. This sequence joins TRBV18 and TRBJ1-1; D remains unclear. The TCR comes from a woman in her twenties or thirties in good health. The CDR3 region is CASSPSTNTEAFF. CDR3 DNA: TGTGCCAGCTCACCATCCACGAACACTGAAGCTTTCTTT.